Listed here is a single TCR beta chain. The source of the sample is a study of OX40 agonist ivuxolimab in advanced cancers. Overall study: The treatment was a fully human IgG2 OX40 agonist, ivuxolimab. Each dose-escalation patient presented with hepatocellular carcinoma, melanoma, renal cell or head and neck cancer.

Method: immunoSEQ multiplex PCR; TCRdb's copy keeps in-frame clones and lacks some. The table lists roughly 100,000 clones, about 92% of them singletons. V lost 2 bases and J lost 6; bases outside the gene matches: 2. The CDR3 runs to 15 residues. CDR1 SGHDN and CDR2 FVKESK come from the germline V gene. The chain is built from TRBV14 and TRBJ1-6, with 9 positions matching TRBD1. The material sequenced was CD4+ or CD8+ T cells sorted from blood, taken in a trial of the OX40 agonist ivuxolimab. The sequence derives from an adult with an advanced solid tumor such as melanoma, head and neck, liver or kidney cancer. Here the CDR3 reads CASSQKGQGNSPLHF. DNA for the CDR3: TGTGCCAGCAGCCAAAAGGGACAGGGTAATTCACCCCTCCACTTT.